This T cell receptor beta chain was found in a study of blood T cell repertoires in COVID-19. Study in general: Italy, Spain and the United States were the sources of the convalescent and acute COVID-19 samples.

Libraries were prepared by immunoSEQ multiplex PCR; TCRdb keeps only in-frame clonotypes and omits some of them. This sample has over 300,000 clones, with about 83% found just once. Germline CDR1 and CDR2: SGHNT and YENEEA. The ends were cut back, 5 bases at V and 1 base at J, with 8 bases in the middle. CDR3 length equals 14 residues. This sequence originates from a woman between 45 and 60 years old with acute or convalescent COVID-19. The V call is TRBV11-3, the J call TRBJ2-2; possibly TRBD2 for D (5 bases). The sequencing input was peripheral blood. CDR3 coding DNA: TGTGCCAGCAGCAATCGGGGGAACACCGGGGAGCTGTTTTTT. Amino acid sequence: CASSNRGNTGELFF.